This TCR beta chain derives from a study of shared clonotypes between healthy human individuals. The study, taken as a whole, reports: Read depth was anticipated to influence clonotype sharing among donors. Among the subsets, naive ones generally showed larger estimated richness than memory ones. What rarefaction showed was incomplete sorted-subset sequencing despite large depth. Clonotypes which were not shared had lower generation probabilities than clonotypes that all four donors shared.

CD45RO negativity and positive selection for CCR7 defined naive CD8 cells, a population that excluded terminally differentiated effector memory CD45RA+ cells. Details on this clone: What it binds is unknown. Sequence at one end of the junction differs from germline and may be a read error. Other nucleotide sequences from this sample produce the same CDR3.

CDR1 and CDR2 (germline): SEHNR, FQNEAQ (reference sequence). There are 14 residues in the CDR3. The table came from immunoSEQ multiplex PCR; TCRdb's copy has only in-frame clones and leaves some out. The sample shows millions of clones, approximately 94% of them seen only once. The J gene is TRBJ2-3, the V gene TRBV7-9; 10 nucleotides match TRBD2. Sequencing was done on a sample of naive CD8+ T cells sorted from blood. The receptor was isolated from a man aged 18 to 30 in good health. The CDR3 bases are TGTGCCAGCAACTTAGCGGGAGGACCGGATACGCAGTATTTT. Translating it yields CASNLAGGPDTQYF.